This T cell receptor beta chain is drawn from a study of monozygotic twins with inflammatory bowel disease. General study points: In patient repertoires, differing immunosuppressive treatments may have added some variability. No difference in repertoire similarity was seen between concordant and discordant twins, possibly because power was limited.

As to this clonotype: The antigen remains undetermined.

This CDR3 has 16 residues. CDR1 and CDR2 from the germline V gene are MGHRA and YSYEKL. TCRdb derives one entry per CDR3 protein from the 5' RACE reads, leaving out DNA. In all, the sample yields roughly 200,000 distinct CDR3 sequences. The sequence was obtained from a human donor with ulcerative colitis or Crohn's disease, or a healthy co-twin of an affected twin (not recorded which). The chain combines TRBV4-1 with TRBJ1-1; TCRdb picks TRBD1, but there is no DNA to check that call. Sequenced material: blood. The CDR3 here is CASSQVQGARGTEAFF.